The 9 T cell receptor beta chains in this list originate from one sample, sequenced in a study of shared clonotypes between healthy human individuals. Sequencing was performed with immunoSEQ multiplex PCR; in TCRdb, only in-frame clones are kept and a portion is missing. Of 2 million to 3 million clones in the sample, 93% were seen once. The sample was naive CD4+ T cells from PBMCs. Subset reported: CD45RA+ positively selected. These receptor sequences come from a man aged 18 to 29 in good health. Some clones in this sample may be carry-over from other donors' samples.

The CDR3 DNA sequence: TGTGCCAGCAGCTCGACTAGCGGGGGCCAAGAGACCCAGTACTTC. Translating gives CASSSTSGGQETQYF. V and J are TRBV28 and TRBJ2-5; 12 positions match TRBD2. V trimming: 6 bases; J trimming: 1 base; junction bases outside the gene matches: 3. The CDR3 sequence is 15 residues long. The germline V gene has CDR1 MDHEN and CDR2 SYDVKM.

This chain joins TRBV5-8 and TRBJ2-1, with TRBD2 matching over 14 bases. V shed 4 bases and J 8 bases; nucleotides not matched to a gene: 5. CDR3 length: 15 amino acids. Germline V CDR1 and CDR2: SGHTS, YDEGEE. CDR3 protein: CASSVGTSGSDEQFF. In DNA, the CDR3 is TGTGCCAGCAGCGTCGGGACTAGCGGGAGCGATGAGCAGTTCTTC.

The chain joins TRBV5-6 to TRBJ1-2, with 8 bases aligning to TRBD1. With V trimmed by 3 bases and J by 2 bases, 9 bases remained unmatched. The CDR3 runs 16 residues. The germline gives CDR1 SGHDT, CDR2 YYEEEE. The DNA of the CDR3 is TGTGCCAGCAGCTACGGCCGGGACAGGAAAAACTATGGCTACACCTTC. This gives the protein CASSYGRDRKNYGYTF.

This clone was seen a handful of times. This sequence joins TRBV5-1 and TRBJ1-1, with 8 bases fitting TRBD1. Looked up from germline, CDR1 is SGHRS and CDR2 is YFSETQ. CDR3 length: 13 amino acids. V shed 4 bases and J 6 bases; nucleotides not matched to a gene: 5. The CDR3 bases are TGCGCCAGCAGCCCGACAGGGGTTCCTGAAGCTTTCTTT. Protein sequence: CASSPTGVPEAFF.

The chain carries TRBV21-1 and TRBJ1-5. TRBV21-1 is described as a pseudogene. The CDR3 covers 18 residues. CDR3 residues: CASSPLLGGRGGNQPQHF. CDR3 coding DNA: TGTGCCAGCAGCCCCCTCCTGGGAGGACGAGGGGGCAATCAGCCCCAGCATTTT.

The J gene is TRBJ2-3, the V gene TRBV4-1; the match to TRBD2 covers 8 bases. The CDR3 covers 20 residues. In germline, CDR1 is MGHRA, CDR2 YSYEKL. V lost 0 bases, J lost 4 bases, and 18 bases stayed unmatched. This CDR3 is CASSQEGSRTGLAGSDTQYF. Here the CDR3 DNA reads TGCGCCAGCAGCCAAGAAGGAAGCCGGACCGGGCTAGCGGGTTCAGATACGCAGTATTTT.

The chain employs TRBV10-1 and TRBJ2-1; D is uncertain. CDR1 and CDR2 from the germline V gene are WNHNN and SYGVQD (reference sequence). The CDR3 has 16 amino acids. The ends were cut back, 7 bases at V and 4 bases at J, with 20 bases in the middle. CDR3 region: CASKDLPHNKYNEQFF. CDR3 bases: TGCGCCAGCAAAGATCTACCCCACAATAAGTACAATGAGCAGTTCTTC.

The V and J genes are TRBV7-8 and TRBJ1-2; 7 bases match TRBD1. Germline CDR1 reads SGHVS; CDR2 reads FQNEAQ. The ends lost 4 bases at V and 5 bases at J; junction bases unmatched: 4. CDR3 size: 13 residues. CDR3 loop: CASSWQQGYGYTF. Here the CDR3 DNA reads TGTGCCAGCAGCTGGCAACAGGGGTATGGCTACACCTTC.

V is TRBV5-4 and J is TRBJ1-3, with D tentatively TRBD1 (6 bases). This CDR3 is 16 amino acids long. Germline values: CDR1 SGHNT, CDR2 YYREEE (reference sequence). V gave up 0 bases and J gave up 4 bases, with 14 bases separating them. CDR3 in amino acids: CASSLGFGGAGNTIYF. DNA for the CDR3: TGTGCCAGCAGCTTGGGTTTCGGGGGCGCCGGAAACACCATATATTTT.